This T cell receptor beta chain was documented in a study of blood T cell repertoires in COVID-19. Overall study context: The study drew acute and convalescent COVID-19 samples from the United States, Italy and Spain. T cells, B-cell-depleted T cells, or PBMCs provided the cDNA or gDNA that served as material.

The CDR3 has 16 residues. The V gene's germline CDR1 is WNHNN and CDR2 SYGVQD (reference sequence). Unmatched junction bases numbered 6, after V lost 6 bases and J lost 0 bases. As originally analysed: From reference gene primer amplification, estimates of nucleated cell counts were derived. Assay used: immunoSEQ multiplex PCR; TCRdb lists only in-frame clones, some missing. V and J calls plus clone size are reproduced from that table; the DNA served to infer D and trimming. Found here are approximately 250,000 clones, around 86% of them singletons; the top ten hold approximately 10%. This receptor was identified in a middle-aged man with active or convalescent COVID-19. The sequenced material came from peripheral blood. This chain joins TRBV10-1 and TRBJ1-3, with 9 bases matching TRBD1. Written as DNA, the CDR3 is TGCGCCAGCAGCGCGGGACAGGGAATCTCTGGAAACACCATATATTTT. Amino acids: CASSAGQGISGNTIYF.